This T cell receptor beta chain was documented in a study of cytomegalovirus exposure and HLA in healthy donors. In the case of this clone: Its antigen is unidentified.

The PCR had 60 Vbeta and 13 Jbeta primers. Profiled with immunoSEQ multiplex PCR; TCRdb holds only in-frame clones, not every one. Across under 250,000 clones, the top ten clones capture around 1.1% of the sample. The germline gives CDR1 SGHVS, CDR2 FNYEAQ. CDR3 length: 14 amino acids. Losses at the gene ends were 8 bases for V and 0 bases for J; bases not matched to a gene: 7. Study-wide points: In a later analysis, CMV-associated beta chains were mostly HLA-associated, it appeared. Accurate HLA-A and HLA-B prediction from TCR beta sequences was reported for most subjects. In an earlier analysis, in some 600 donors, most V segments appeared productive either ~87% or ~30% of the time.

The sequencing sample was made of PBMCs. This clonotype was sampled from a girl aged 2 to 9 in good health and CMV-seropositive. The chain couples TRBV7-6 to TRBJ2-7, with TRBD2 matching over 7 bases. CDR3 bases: TGTGCCAGCGCCCCCAGCGGGGCCTCCTACGAGCAGTACTTC. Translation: CASAPSGASYEQYF.